These 32 T cell receptor beta chains originate from one sample sequenced in a study of T-cell reconstitution after alpha-beta-depleted transplantation in children. The TCRbeta library was prepared with unique molecular identifiers. TCRdb re-analysed the PCR reads in MiXCR, keeping a single row per CDR3 protein. The sample comprises hundreds of thousands of distinct CDR3 sequences, 23% of which are singletons, and around 14% rests with the top ten. Specimen: PBMCs, mostly from graft donor cells, collected 360 days after TCRalphabeta/CD19-depleted stem cell transplant. These receptors were collected from a boy younger than two who had a stem cell transplant for acute myeloid leukemia, so the T cells may come from the graft donor.

This chain joins TRBV20-1 and TRBJ2-1, with 10 bases aligning to TRBD2. CDR1 and CDR2 (germline): DFQATT, SNEGSKA (reference sequence). This CDR3 is built from 15 residues. V dropped 1 base and J dropped 4; count of bases not matched to a gene: 4. The CDR3 protein is CSARGGSGGYNEQFF. Written as DNA, the CDR3 is TGCAGTGCTAGAGGGGGTAGCGGGGGGTACAATGAGCAGTTCTTC.

Only a few counts were recorded for this clonotype. The chain joins TRBV6-4 to TRBJ2-3; TRBD2 might be the D (5 bases). This CDR3 contains 15 residues. Per germline, CDR1 MRHNA and CDR2 SNTAGT. V was shortened by 4 bases and J by 2 bases, with 13 bases between the two germline ends. The DNA of the CDR3 is TGTGCCAGCAGTGTGGGAACTAGATCCACAGATACGCAGTATTTT. Its protein product is CASSVGTRSTDTQYF.

Concerning this clonotype itself: It may be a read error: a sequence one base away is much more abundant. No conserved phenylalanine or tryptophan ends this CDR3, so it is likely a read error. The gene calls are TRBV20-1 and TRBJ1-1; 7 bases align to TRBD1. The trim removed 5 bases at V and 4 bases at J, leaving 4 bases unmatched. CDR1 and CDR2 (germline): DFQATT, SNEGSKA (reference sequence). The CDR3 contains 12 residues. The DNA of the CDR3 is TGCAGTGCTCCAGACAGGGTCACTGAAGCTTTCTGT. This gives the protein CSAPDRVTEAFC.

This chain uses TRBV12-3 or TRBV12-4 with TRBJ1-2, with D possibly TRBD1 on 5 matching bases. The CDR3 spans 16 residues. Trimming took off 3 bases at V and 3 bases at J, with 17 bases between the two ends. This CDR3 reads CASSFRSRDSHYGYTF. The CDR3 nucleotides read TGTGCCAGCAGTTTCAGATCCCGCGACAGTCACTATGGCTACACCTTC.

This chain joins TRBV21-1 and TRBJ2-7; the D segment call TRBD1 is taken from the table without a DNA check. TRBV21-1 is marked as a pseudogene. CDR3 length: 18 residues. CDR3 in DNA: TGTGCCAGCAGCAAAGCAATGAACCAGACTCCCGGGGACTACGAGCAGTACTTC. Residues: CASSKAMNQTPGDYEQYF.

This clonotype was seen repeatedly, ten times or more. The rearrangement uses TRBV13 and TRBJ2-7; no definite D call. V dropped 4 bases and J dropped 2 bases, with 12 bases sitting between them. Germline V CDR1 and CDR2: PRHDT, FYEKMQ (reference sequence). The CDR3 has 14 residues. CDR3 bases: TGTGCCAGCAGCTCCGGAAGAGCAACCTACGAGCAGTACGTC. This sequence encodes CASSSGRATYEQYV.

This clonotype has ten or more counts. V is TRBV29-1 and J is TRBJ2-2; D unclear. The CDR3 loop spans 13 amino acids. The germline CDR1 and CDR2 sequences are SQVTM and ANQGSEA. The V and J ends lost 3 bases and 1 base respectively, with 6 bases between them. CDR3 bases: TGCAGCGTTGAGGGTGGGAACACCGGGGAGCTGTTTTTT. Its protein is CSVEGGNTGELFF.

This clonotype has at least ten counts. The CDR3 DNA reads TGCAGTGCTAGTGGACTAGCGGGGGGTTACAATGAGCAGTTCTTC. It is translated as CSASGLAGGYNEQFF. The chain is built from TRBV20-1 and TRBJ2-1; 14 bases are shared with TRBD2. The V gene end was trimmed by 3 bases and the J gene end by 4 bases; junction bases not matched to a gene: 2. This CDR3 region has 15 residues. Germline V gene sequence: CDR1 DFQATT, CDR2 SNEGSKA (reference sequence).

The chain employs TRBV9 and TRBJ1-1; D gene unclear. Germline CDR1 and CDR2: SGDLS and YYNGEE. The CDR3 consists of 12 residues. The V end was cut by 0 bases, the J end by 8 bases, with 8 bases between. The DNA for the CDR3 is TGTGCCAGCAGCGTAGCTGAATCAGAAGCTTTCTTT. Protein product: CASSVAESEAFF.

This clonotype was recorded many times. The chain combines TRBV7-2 with TRBJ2-7, with 7 bases aligning to TRBD1. There are 15 residues in the CDR3. The V and J ends lost 3 bases and 3 bases, in that order; junction bases with no gene match: 8. Looked up from germline, CDR1 is SGHTA and CDR2 is FQGNSA. CDR3 region: CASSLPGQTIYEQYF. The CDR3 DNA reads as TGTGCCAGCAGCTTGCCGGGACAGACCATCTACGAGCAGTACTTC.

This clonotype occurred a few times. V is TRBV7-2 and J is TRBJ1-1, with TRBD1 matching 7 bases. Germline V gene data show CDR1 as SGHTA and CDR2 as FQGNSA. The trim removed 2 bases at V and 2 bases at J, leaving 8 bases unmatched. The CDR3 totals 16 residues. The CDR3 protein is CASSLKGAGGNTEAFF. DNA of the CDR3: TGTGCCAGCAGCTTAAAGGGGGCGGGGGGAAACACTGAAGCTTTCTTT.

The chain is built from TRBV20-1 and TRBJ1-6; the D is unclear. With 3 bases removed from V and 10 bases from J, the gap between germline ends came to 10 bases. CDR1 and CDR2 (germline): DFQATT, SNEGSKA (reference sequence). CDR3 size: 12 residues. The CDR3 DNA reads TGCAGTGCTAGGACGGACGGCTCACCCCTCCACTTT. Protein product: CSARTDGSPLHF.

This clonotype was detected a few times. The V and J genes are TRBV11-2 and TRBJ2-1, with D hard to call. Germline V gene sequence: CDR1 SGHAT, CDR2 FQNNGV. The CDR3 is 14 residues long. Trimming pared 3 bases from V and 9 bases from J, leaving 15 bases between. CDR3 sequence (DNA): TGTGCCAGCAGCTTTATTATAGGTCGTGGTGAGCAGTTCTTC. Its protein product is CASSFIIGRGEQFF. The full variable domain, with the rest looked up from reference TRBV11-2 and TRBJ2-1, is EAGVAQSPRYKIIEKRQSVAFWCNPISGHATLYWYQQILGQGPKLLIQFQNNGVVDDSQLPKDRFSAERLKGVDSTLKIQPAKLEDSAVYLCASSFIIGRGEQFFGPGTRLTVL.

This clonotype was seen ten or more times. The chain uses TRBV27 and TRBJ2-1; D unresolved. This CDR3 has 14 residues. Trimming took off 4 bases at V and 2 bases at J, with 9 bases between the two ends. Germline V CDR1 and CDR2: MNHEY, SMNVEV (reference sequence). The CDR3: CASSYLDPYNEQFF. CDR3 sequence (DNA): TGTGCCAGCAGTTATCTAGATCCCTACAATGAGCAGTTCTTC.

This clonotype was counted a few times. The rearrangement uses TRBV2 and TRBJ2-5, with D maybe TRBD1 (7 bases). The germline V gene has CDR1 SNHLY and CDR2 FYNNEI. The CDR3 sequence is 20 residues long. V shed 7 bases and J shed 0 bases, with 30 bases lying between them. The CDR3 here is CASIVIGQAAGGPHQETQYF. The CDR3 nucleotides read TGTGCCAGCATCGTAATAGGACAGGCAGCCGGGGGTCCGCACCAAGAGACCCAGTACTTC.

This clonotype was seen only a few times. One end of the junction is discordant with germline, which a read error may explain. The chain recombines TRBV24-1 with TRBJ2-2, with D unresolved. Germline-derived CDR1 and CDR2 are KGHDR and SFDVKD. The CDR3 has 10 residues. The CDR3 DNA reads TGCGCCATGAACACCGGGGAGCTGTTTTTT. This sequence encodes CAMNTGELFF.

The chain joins TRBV5-1 to TRBJ2-7; 12 bases agree with TRBD1. This CDR3 contains 18 residues. Germline lookup yields CDR1 SGHRS and CDR2 YFSETQ. Trimming at V came to 4 bases and at J to 4 bases, leaving 15 bases not matched to a gene. CDR3 residues: CASSPTPGTGGAGYEQYV. The CDR3 DNA reads as TGCGCCAGCAGCCCAACACCGGGGACAGGGGGCGCTGGATACGAGCAGTACGTC.

This clonotype occurred a few times. The chain uses TRBV12-3 or TRBV12-4 and TRBJ2-5; 7 bases agree with TRBD1. The CDR3 is 12 residues long. V was clipped by 3 bases and J by 6 bases; unmatched bases: 1. The chain's CDR3 is CASSLDRKTQYF. The CDR3 DNA is TGTGCCAGCAGTTTGGACAGGAAGACCCAGTACTTC.

The table lists this clonotype with many counts. V usage is TRBV28 and J usage is TRBJ1-2; D may be TRBD1 (6 bases). The CDR3 spans 16 residues. V dropped 6 bases and J dropped 5 bases, with 22 bases sitting between them. CDR1 is MDHEN, CDR2 SYDVKM, per germline. The CDR3 DNA sequence: TGTGCCAGCAGGCTGCCAGGGGTGTCCCTTCTTTATGGCTACACCTTC. Encoded protein: CASRLPGVSLLYGYTF.

This clonotype was detected only a few times. The chain employs TRBV20-1 and TRBJ2-7; D is perhaps TRBD2 (5 bases). Germline assignment: CDR1 DFQATT and CDR2 SNEGSKA (reference sequence). This CDR3 is built from 13 residues. V lost 3 bases and J lost 12, with 21 bases in between. CDR3 coding DNA: TGCAGTGCTAGCGCCTTCCTGGCTAGCCACCCGTACGTC. It is translated as CSASAFLASHPYV.

At least ten counts were recorded for this clonotype. The genes are TRBV28 and TRBJ2-5; no reliable D call. The germline V gene encodes CDR1 MDHEN and CDR2 SYDVKM. The CDR3 sequence is 13 residues long. V was pared by 2 bases and J by 2 bases, with 6 bases between. Written as DNA, the CDR3 is TGTGCCAGCAGTTTAGAGCGACAAGAGACCCAGTACTTC. Translated: CASSLERQETQYF.

The chain carries TRBV5-6 and TRBJ2-5; D is uncertain. Trimming stripped 4 bases from V and 5 bases from J, with 12 bases between. Germline values: CDR1 SGHDT, CDR2 YYEEEE. This CDR3 has 13 amino acids. CDR3 sequence reads: CASSGTLEETQYF. The CDR3 bases are TGTGCCAGCAGCGGAACCCTTGAGGAGACCCAGTACTTC. The whole variable domain, filled in from reference TRBV5-6 and TRBJ2-5, reads DAGVTQSPTHLIKTRGQQVTLRCSPKSGHDTVSWYQQALGQGPQFIFQYYEEEERQRGNFPDRFSGHQFPNYSSELNVNALLLGDSALYLCASSGTLEETQYFGPGTRLLVL.

The chain carries TRBV4-1 and TRBJ2-3, with D possibly TRBD2 on 6 matching bases. This CDR3 spans 17 amino acids. Germline CDR1 reads MGHRA; CDR2 reads YSYEKL. V was cut by 3 bases and J by 0 bases, with 16 bases left in between. In nucleotides, the CDR3 is TGCGCCAGCAGCCACGAACTAGCCGTGACTAGCACAGATACGCAGTATTTT. This codes for CASSHELAVTSTDTQYF.

This chain connects TRBV28 to TRBJ2-6; D possibly corresponds to TRBD1 (5 bases). The CDR3 has 20 amino acids. The germline V gene has CDR1 MDHEN and CDR2 SYDVKM. Trimming pared 2 bases from V and 0 bases from J, leaving 20 bases between. Here the CDR3 reads CASSLGLWGLHFSGANVLTF. The CDR3 DNA follows: TGTGCCAGCAGTTTAGGCTTGTGGGGCCTTCACTTCTCTGGGGCCAACGTCCTGACTTTC.

J is TRBJ1-5 and V is TRBV29-1; 8 bases are a match to TRBD1. The CDR3 is 13 amino acids. V trimming: 6 bases; J trimming: 4 bases; junction bases outside the gene matches: 5. CDR1 SQVTM and CDR2 ANQGSEA come from the germline V gene. The DNA of the CDR3 is TGCAGCGTGGGACAGGACTTGAATCAGCCCCAGCATTTT. Encoded protein: CSVGQDLNQPQHF.

The V call is TRBV9, the J call TRBJ2-3; no clear D gene. V lost 3 bases and J 2 bases, leaving 16 bases between the germline ends. Per the germline V gene, CDR1 is SGDLS and CDR2 is YYNGEE. This CDR3 contains 16 residues. CDR3 residues: CASSATGQPHTDTQYF. The DNA for the CDR3 is TGTGCCAGCAGCGCGACGGGCCAGCCCCACACAGATACGCAGTATTTT.

This clonotype was observed many times. V is TRBV9 and J is TRBJ2-2; 11 bases align to TRBD1. The J segment lost 0 bases and the V segment lost 3 bases, leaving 4 bases of the junction unmatched. Germline CDR1 and CDR2: SGDLS and YYNGEE. The CDR3 has 17 amino acids. The CDR3 sequence: CASSARTGGPNTGELFF. CDR3 in DNA: TGTGCCAGCAGCGCGCGGACAGGGGGCCCGAACACCGGGGAGCTGTTTTTT.

The chain uses TRBV6-5 and TRBJ1-2; D remains ambiguous. Per the germline V gene, CDR1 is MNHEY and CDR2 is SVGAGI. CDR3 size: 11 residues. V lost 4 bases to trimming and J lost 7 bases, with 7 bases between them. Here the CDR3 reads CASSSRSGYTF. CDR3 bases: TGTGCCAGCAGTTCCCGCAGTGGCTACACCTTC.

J is TRBJ2-3 and V is TRBV12-3 or TRBV12-4; D unresolved. V dropped 11 bases and J dropped 4 bases, with 13 bases sitting between them. CDR3 length: 12 amino acids. Written as DNA, the CDR3 is TGTGCCTTGAAGAACAGCTCAGATACGCAGTATTTT. Protein sequence: CALKNSSDTQYF.

This clonotype was counted many times. The chain combines TRBV9 with TRBJ1-1; no definite D call. There are 14 residues in the CDR3. Trimming removed 2 bases from V and 5 bases from J, with 13 bases in between. Germline CDR1 SGDLS, CDR2 YYNGEE. The CDR3 sequence is CASSVGVGGTEAFF. CDR3 coding DNA: TGTGCCAGCAGCGTGGGAGTAGGAGGAACTGAAGCTTTCTTT.

V and J are TRBV6-5 and TRBJ2-3, with 9 positions matching TRBD1. This CDR3 has 17 residues. Losses at the gene ends were 2 bases for V and 2 bases for J; bases not matched to a gene: 8. In germline, CDR1 is MNHEY, CDR2 SVGAGI. CDR3 bases: TGTGCCAGCAGTTACCCACAGGGGGCCCATAACACAGATACGCAGTATTTT. Its protein product is CASSYPQGAHNTDTQYF.

This clonotype was seen many times. The chain has TRBV4-1 and TRBJ2-5, with no clear D. In germline, CDR1 is MGHRA, CDR2 YSYEKL. The CDR3 loop spans 14 amino acids. V was clipped by 2 bases and J by 5 bases, with 12 bases between them. Written as DNA, the CDR3 is TGCGCCAGCAGCCAAAAATCAGTGGGGGAGACCCAGTACTTC. Its protein product is CASSQKSVGETQYF.